One sample yielded the 28 T cell receptor beta chains listed below, sequenced in a study of cytomegalovirus exposure and HLA in healthy donors. The primer mix had 60 Vbeta and 13 Jbeta primers. TCRdb's table, derived via immunoSEQ multiplex PCR, lists solely in-frame clones and lacks some. Among 180,000 or so clones listed, around 80% were seen once. The sequenced sample consisted of PBMCs. All receptors derive from a girl between 5 and 17 years old in good health and CMV-seropositive.

The rearrangement links TRBV6-5 to TRBJ1-2, with 9 bases aligning to TRBD1. The ends lost 2 bases at V and 5 bases at J; junction bases unmatched: 9. This CDR3 is 16 amino acids long. Germline V gene data show CDR1 as MNHEY and CDR2 as SVGAGI. The CDR3 DNA sequence: TGTGCCAGCAGTTACCACGCCAGGACAGGGGTATATGGCTACACCTTC. This codes for CASSYHARTGVYGYTF.

The V call is TRBV7-2, the J call TRBJ2-7, with TRBD2 identical over 11 bases. CDR3 length: 14 residues. With V trimmed by 5 bases and J by 5 bases, 5 bases remained unmatched. The germline gives CDR1 SGHTA, CDR2 FQGNSA. The CDR3 loop is CASSPVAGGHEQYF. CDR3 in DNA: TGTGCCAGCAGCCCCGTAGCGGGAGGGCACGAGCAGTACTTC.

The chain links TRBV5-1 to TRBJ2-7; TRBD2 matches at 10 bases. V lost 4 bases and J lost 9; bases outside the gene matches: 10. The length of the CDR3 is 14 residues. Looked up from germline, CDR1 is SGHRS and CDR2 is YFSETQ. CDR3 loop: CASSVSGGELRQYF. Written as DNA, the CDR3 is TGCGCCAGCAGCGTGAGCGGGGGGGAATTAAGGCAGTACTTC.

The rearrangement links TRBV27 to TRBJ1-2, with 9 bases identical to TRBD1. The germline gives CDR1 MNHEY, CDR2 SMNVEV (reference sequence). The CDR3 totals 13 residues. J lost 6 bases, V lost 3 bases, and 2 bases had no gene match. CDR3 nucleotides: TGTGCCAGCAGTTTCCGACAGGGGGATGGCTACACCTTC. Residues: CASSFRQGDGYTF.

This sequence joins TRBV6-5 and TRBJ2-7, with D possibly being TRBD1 (5 bases). CDR3 length: 15 residues. Trimming cost V 5 bases and J 0 bases, with 14 bases left between them. Germline-derived CDR1 and CDR2 are MNHEY and SVGAGI. The CDR3 region has the DNA TGTGCCAGCAGTATGGTTACAGGTGTCTCCTACGAGCAGTACTTC. Protein sequence: CASSMVTGVSYEQYF.

V usage is TRBV5-4 and J usage is TRBJ1-2; a possible D gene is TRBD1 (6 bases). Per germline, CDR1 SGHNT and CDR2 YYREEE (reference sequence). V shed 7 bases and J shed 9 bases, with 25 bases lying between them. CDR3 size: 15 residues. CDR3 in DNA: TGTGCCAGCTCCCTCGATGGACAGATAACCCTCAGCTACACCTTC. Encoded protein: CASSLDGQITLSYTF.

This sequence joins TRBV18 and TRBJ2-7; no reliable D call. This CDR3 has 13 residues. Germline loops: CDR1 KGHSH, CDR2 LQKENI. V was clipped by 2 bases and J by 1 base, with 6 bases between them. The CDR3 region is CASSPGASYEQYF. The CDR3 DNA follows: TGTGCCAGCTCACCAGGAGCTTCCTACGAGCAGTACTTC. Complete variable domain (other parts from reference TRBV18 and TRBJ2-7): NAGVMQNPRHLVRRRGQEARLRCSPMKGHSHVYWYRQLPEEGLKFMVYLQKENIIDESGMPKERFSAEFPKEGPSILRIQQVVRGDSAAYFCASSPGASYEQYFGPGTRLTVT.

The gene calls are TRBV6-1 and TRBJ2-7; tentatively, D is TRBD1 (6 bases). V was cut by 3 bases and J by 6 bases, with 9 bases left in between. Germline loops: CDR1 MNHNS, CDR2 SASEGT. The CDR3 covers 12 residues. The CDR3, as DNA: TGTGCCAGCAGTGATCAGGGGTTCGAGCAGTACTTC. It yields the protein CASSDQGFEQYF.

V gene TRBV12-5 combines with J gene TRBJ1-1, with D perhaps matching TRBD1 (5 bases). CDR1 and CDR2 (germline): LGHNT, FRNRAP. The length of the CDR3 is 13 residues. V lost 4 bases, J lost 4 bases, and 10 bases lay in between. CDR3 nucleotide sequence: TGTGCTAGTGGTTCCAGGGCGAGCACTGAAGCTTTCTTT. It is translated as CASGSRASTEAFF.

The chain couples TRBV29-1 to TRBJ1-2, with TRBD1 matching over 9 bases. V trimming: 4 bases; J trimming: 5 bases; junction bases outside the gene matches: 5. From germline, CDR1 is SQVTM and CDR2 ANQGSEA. CDR3 length: 13 amino acids. The CDR3, as DNA: TGCAGCGTTGGGACAGGGGAGCGGTATGGCTACACCTTC. Encoded protein: CSVGTGERYGYTF.

J is TRBJ2-3 and V is TRBV23-1, with D perhaps TRBD2 (5 bases). TRBV23-1 is an ORF for which the function is uncertain. The CDR3 consists of 12 residues. V shed 8 bases and J shed 4 bases, with 10 bases lying between them. DNA for the CDR3: TGCGCCAGCGGCCTAGCTTCAGATACGCAGTATTTT. Translation: CASGLASDTQYF.

The rearrangement joins TRBV7-8 to TRBJ2-7, with TRBD2 matching over 13 bases. Germline loops: CDR1 SGHVS, CDR2 FQNEAQ. J was trimmed by 5 bases and V by 4 bases; bases with no gene match: 5. This CDR3 comprises 15 residues. The CDR3 DNA reads TGTGCCAGCAGCTCGATGGGACTAGCGGGAAACGAGCAGTACTTC. Its protein is CASSSMGLAGNEQYF.

The chain couples TRBV5-1 to TRBJ2-3, with D possibly being TRBD2 (6 bases). Germline assignment: CDR1 SGHRS and CDR2 YFSETQ. Trimming shortened V by 5 bases and J by 2 bases, and 15 bases separated the two germline ends. The CDR3 runs 15 residues. The CDR3 coding sequence is TGCGCCAGCAGGGAACAACTAGCCCCCACAGATACGCAGTATTTT. Translating it yields CASREQLAPTDTQYF.

The sample holds a few counts of this clone. The chain is built from TRBV7-2 and TRBJ1-5; 9 positions match TRBD1. In germline, CDR1 is SGHTA, CDR2 FQGNSA. This CDR3 is built from 15 residues. V lost 2 bases and J lost 6; bases outside the gene matches: 5. CDR3 in amino acids: CASSLNRGPLQPQHF. DNA of the CDR3: TGTGCCAGCAGCTTAAACAGGGGGCCCCTTCAGCCCCAGCATTTT.

The chain recombines TRBV7-9 with TRBJ1-2; 9 bases line up with TRBD1. The CDR3 totals 14 residues. CDR1 is SEHNR, CDR2 FQNEAQ, per germline (reference sequence). J lost 4 bases, V lost 4 bases, and 4 bases had no gene match. The CDR3 spells CASSYQTGGYGYTF. The CDR3 nucleotides read TGTGCCAGCAGCTACCAGACAGGGGGCTATGGCTACACCTTC.

J is TRBJ1-5 and V is TRBV7-9, with 8 bases that match TRBD1. CDR1 and CDR2 (germline): SEHNR, FQNEAQ (reference sequence). The CDR3 consists of 15 residues. Germline trimming cut 1 base from V and 4 bases from J; bases unmatched to any gene: 3. For the CDR3, the DNA is TGTGCCAGCAGCTTAGGGGACAGGTCGAATCAGCCCCAGCATTTT. The encoded protein is CASSLGDRSNQPQHF.

The V and J genes are TRBV13 and TRBJ2-5; 8 nucleotides match TRBD1. The trim removed 3 bases at V and 4 bases at J, leaving 7 bases unmatched. CDR3 length: 15 residues. Germline lookup yields CDR1 PRHDT and CDR2 FYEKMQ (reference sequence). The CDR3 DNA reads as TGTGCCAGCAGCTTTGGACAGGGCGGGCTAGAGACCCAGTACTTC. Its translation: CASSFGQGGLETQYF.

The genes are TRBV5-6 and TRBJ2-3; 7 bases line up with TRBD2. CDR3 length equals 16 residues. The germline gives CDR1 SGHDT, CDR2 YYEEEE. The V and J ends lost 0 bases and 4 bases, in that order; junction bases with no gene match: 8. DNA for the CDR3: TGTGCCAGCAGCTTGGACTGGGCGGGAGTCGCAGATACGCAGTATTTT. As protein: CASSLDWAGVADTQYF.

V and J are TRBV19 and TRBJ2-1; 8 bases map to TRBD2. The CDR3 extends over 20 amino acids. The germline CDR1 and CDR2 sequences are LNHDA and SQIVND (reference sequence). Trimming removed 1 base from V and 6 bases from J; junction bases left unmatched: 20. This CDR3 is CASSIGGALLFSGRANEQFF. The CDR3 DNA reads as TGTGCCAGTAGTATAGGTGGGGCGCTCCTTTTTTCCGGGAGGGCCAATGAGCAGTTCTTC. The variable domain in full, with the rest retrieved from reference TRBV19 and TRBJ2-1, is DGGITQSPKYLFRKEGQNVTLSCEQNLNHDAMYWYRQDPGQGLRLIYYSQIVNDFQKGDIAEGYSVSREKKESFPLTVTSAQKNPTAFYLCASSIGGALLFSGRANEQFFGPGTRLTVL.

The sample holds a few counts of this clone. The rearrangement links TRBV5-4 to TRBJ2-7, with 14 bases that match TRBD2. Trimming took 5 bases from V and 4 from J; bases not matched to a gene: 8. In germline, CDR1 is SGHNT, CDR2 YYREEE (reference sequence). The CDR3 runs 16 residues. In nucleotides, the CDR3 is TGTGCCAGCAGTGTCGGGACTAGCGGGAGCAAATACGAGCAGTACTTC. Its translation is CASSVGTSGSKYEQYF.

The chain couples TRBV6-6 to TRBJ1-2; D remains ambiguous. The germline V gene encodes CDR1 MNHNY and CDR2 SVGAGI (reference sequence). V was trimmed by 2 bases and J by 2 bases, leaving 6 bases between them. This CDR3 contains 13 residues. CDR3: CASSYGGNYGYTF. For the CDR3, the DNA is TGTGCCAGCAGTTACGGAGGAAACTATGGCTACACCTTC.

The chain links TRBV9 to TRBJ2-1, with 7 bases lining up with TRBD2. The CDR3 is 14 amino acids. Losses at the gene ends were 3 bases for V and 3 bases for J; bases not matched to a gene: 3. Per germline, CDR1 SGDLS and CDR2 YYNGEE. CDR3 sequence: CASSGTSLYNEQFF. The CDR3 DNA reads TGTGCCAGCAGCGGGACTAGTCTCTACAATGAGCAGTTCTTC.

The chain couples TRBV27 to TRBJ1-2, with unresolved D. Germline CDR1 MNHEY, CDR2 SMNVEV (reference sequence). This CDR3 has 13 amino acids. V was clipped by 6 bases and J by 4 bases, with 12 bases between them. CDR3 sequence reads: CASSLRNGYGYTF. The CDR3 nucleotides read TGTGCCAGCAGCCTGCGTAACGGCTATGGCTACACCTTC.

The chain recombines TRBV2 with TRBJ2-3; 10 bases map to TRBD2. CDR1 SNHLY and CDR2 FYNNEI come from the germline V gene. The CDR3 loop spans 16 amino acids. The V and J ends lost 7 bases and 3 bases, in that order; junction bases with no gene match: 10. The CDR3 region has the DNA TGTGCCAGCATCCCTTCCTCGGGACTAGCGACAGATACGCAGTATTTT. Protein sequence: CASIPSSGLATDTQYF.

V and J are TRBV6-5 and TRBJ1-5; a weak D match, TRBD1 (6 bases). CDR1 MNHEY and CDR2 SVGAGI come from the germline V gene. Trimming took off 0 bases at V and 4 bases at J, with 10 bases between the two ends. The CDR3 sequence is 15 residues long. The DNA for the CDR3 is TGTGCCAGCAGTTACTCGAGGACAGCAAATCAGCCCCAGCATTTT. Amino acid sequence: CASSYSRTANQPQHF.

CDR3 nucleotide sequence: TGCGCCAGCAGCCAAGGGGGGGGACGGACTATGAACACTGAAGCTTTCTTT. Protein product: CASSQGGGRTMNTEAFF. The genes are TRBV4-1 and TRBJ1-1; tentative D call: TRBD1 (5 bases). V lost 1 base to trimming and J lost 0 bases, with 15 bases between them. CDR1 is MGHRA and CDR2 is YSYEKL in the germline V gene. This CDR3 comprises 17 residues.

In this sample, this clone turned up a few times. The V gene is TRBV5-6, the J gene TRBJ1-1; 9 bases map to TRBD1. Trimming took 4 bases from V and 5 from J; bases not matched to a gene: 15. The CDR3 runs 17 residues. Germline-derived CDR1 and CDR2 are SGHDT and YYEEEE. CDR3 in amino acids: CASSAAFRTGVVTEAFF. The CDR3 DNA sequence: TGTGCCAGCAGCGCCGCCTTTAGGACAGGGGTCGTTACTGAAGCTTTCTTT. The full variable domain, with the rest looked up from reference TRBV5-6 and TRBJ1-1, is DAGVTQSPTHLIKTRGQQVTLRCSPKSGHDTVSWYQQALGQGPQFIFQYYEEEERQRGNFPDRFSGHQFPNYSSELNVNALLLGDSALYLCASSAAFRTGVVTEAFFGQGTRLTVV.

This chain connects TRBV30 to TRBJ1-1; TRBD1 matches 7 bases. V lost 2 bases and J lost 5; bases outside the gene matches: 2. The CDR3 spans 12 residues. CDR1 GTSNPN and CDR2 SVGIG come from the germline V gene (reference sequence). The CDR3 reads CAWSRRGTEAFF. The CDR3, as DNA: TGTGCCTGGAGTCGCAGGGGGACTGAAGCTTTCTTT.